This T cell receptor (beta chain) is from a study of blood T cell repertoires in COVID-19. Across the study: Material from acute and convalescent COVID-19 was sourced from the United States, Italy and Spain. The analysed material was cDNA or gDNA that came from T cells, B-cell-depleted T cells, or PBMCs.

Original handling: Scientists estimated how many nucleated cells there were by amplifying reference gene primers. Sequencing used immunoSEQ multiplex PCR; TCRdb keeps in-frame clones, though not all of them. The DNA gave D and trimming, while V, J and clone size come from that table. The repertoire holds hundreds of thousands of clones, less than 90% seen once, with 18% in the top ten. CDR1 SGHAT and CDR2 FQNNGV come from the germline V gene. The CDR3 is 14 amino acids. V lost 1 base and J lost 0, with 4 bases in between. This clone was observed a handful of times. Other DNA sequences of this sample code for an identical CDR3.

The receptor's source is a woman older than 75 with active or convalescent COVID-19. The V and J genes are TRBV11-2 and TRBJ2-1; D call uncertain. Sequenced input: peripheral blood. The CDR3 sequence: CASSLVISYNEQFF. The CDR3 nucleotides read TGTGCCAGCAGCTTAGTAATCTCCTACAATGAGCAGTTCTTC.